This T cell receptor (beta chain) was recovered during a study of early T cells in non-severe SARS-CoV-2 infection. Study information: Sequenced bulk RNA came from whole blood that was unsorted, and chains were unpaired. Study-level points and caveats: In VDJdb matching, anti-spike CD8 responses were favored while private and CD4 specificities went missing.

This clonotype was observed many times. No antigen is known for it. V shed 1 base and J shed 7 bases, with 11 bases lying between them. Germline-derived CDR1 and CDR2 are DFQATT and SNEGSKA (reference sequence). The CDR3 has 13 amino acids. Individual cDNA molecules were tagged with unique molecular identifiers, the study reported. TCRdb called the 5' RACE reads again in MiXCR, with one record for every CDR3 protein. The data show some 30,000 distinct CDR3 sequences, approximately 5.3% seen once. The clonotype comes from an adult who was a healthcare worker with PCR-confirmed SARS-CoV-2 infection or an uninfected control (not recorded which). Sequencing input: whole blood. This chain connects TRBV20-1 to TRBJ1-5; D unresolved. The CDR3 protein is CSARAGSGQPQHF. The CDR3, as DNA: TGCAGTGCTAGAGCAGGCTCTGGCCAGCCCCAGCATTTT.